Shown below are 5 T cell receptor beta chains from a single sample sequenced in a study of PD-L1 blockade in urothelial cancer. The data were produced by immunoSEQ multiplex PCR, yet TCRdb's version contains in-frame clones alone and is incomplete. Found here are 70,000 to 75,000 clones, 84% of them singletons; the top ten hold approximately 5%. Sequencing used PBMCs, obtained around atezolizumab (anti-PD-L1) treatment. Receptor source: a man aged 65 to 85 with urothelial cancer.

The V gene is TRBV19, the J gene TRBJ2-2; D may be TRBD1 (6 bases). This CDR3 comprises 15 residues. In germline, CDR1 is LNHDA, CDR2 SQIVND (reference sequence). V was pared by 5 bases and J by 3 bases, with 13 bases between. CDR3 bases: TGTGCCAGTAGTGGTACAGGGTCGGACACCGGGGAGCTGTTTTTT. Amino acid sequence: CASSGTGSDTGELFF.

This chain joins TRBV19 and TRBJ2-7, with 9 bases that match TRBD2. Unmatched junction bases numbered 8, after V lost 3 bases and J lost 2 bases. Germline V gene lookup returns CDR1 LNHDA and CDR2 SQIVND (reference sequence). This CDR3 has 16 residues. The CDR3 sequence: CASSIPGSSGAYEQYF. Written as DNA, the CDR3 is TGTGCCAGTAGTATCCCAGGATCTAGCGGGGCCTACGAGCAGTACTTC. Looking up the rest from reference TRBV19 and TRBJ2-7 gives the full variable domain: DGGITQSPKYLFRKEGQNVTLSCEQNLNHDAMYWYRQDPGQGLRLIYYSQIVNDFQKGDIAEGYSVSREKKESFPLTVTSAQKNPTAFYLCASSIPGSSGAYEQYFGPGTRLTVT.

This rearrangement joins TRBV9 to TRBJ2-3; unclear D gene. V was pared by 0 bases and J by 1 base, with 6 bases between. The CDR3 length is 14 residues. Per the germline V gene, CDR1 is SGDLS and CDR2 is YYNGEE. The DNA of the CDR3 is TGTGCCAGCAGCGTAGAACTACGCACAGATACGCAGTATTTT. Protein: CASSVELRTDTQYF. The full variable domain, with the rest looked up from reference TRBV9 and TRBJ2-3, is DSGVTQTPKHLITATGQRVTLRCSPRSGDLSVYWYQQSLDQGLQFLIQYYNGEERAKGNILERFSAQQFPDLHSELNLSSLELGDSALYFCASSVELRTDTQYFGPGTRLTVL.

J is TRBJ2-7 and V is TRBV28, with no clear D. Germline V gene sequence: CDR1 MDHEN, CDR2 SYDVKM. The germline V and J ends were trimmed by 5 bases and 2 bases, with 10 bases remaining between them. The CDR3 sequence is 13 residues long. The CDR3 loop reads CASSPPQPYEQYF. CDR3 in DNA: TGTGCCAGCAGTCCCCCACAGCCCTACGAGCAGTACTTC.

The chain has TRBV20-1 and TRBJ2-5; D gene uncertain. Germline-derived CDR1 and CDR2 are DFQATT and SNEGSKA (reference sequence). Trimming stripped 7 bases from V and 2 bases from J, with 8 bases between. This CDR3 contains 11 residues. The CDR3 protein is CSGEWQETQYF. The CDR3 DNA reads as TGCAGTGGTGAGTGGCAAGAGACCCAGTACTTC.